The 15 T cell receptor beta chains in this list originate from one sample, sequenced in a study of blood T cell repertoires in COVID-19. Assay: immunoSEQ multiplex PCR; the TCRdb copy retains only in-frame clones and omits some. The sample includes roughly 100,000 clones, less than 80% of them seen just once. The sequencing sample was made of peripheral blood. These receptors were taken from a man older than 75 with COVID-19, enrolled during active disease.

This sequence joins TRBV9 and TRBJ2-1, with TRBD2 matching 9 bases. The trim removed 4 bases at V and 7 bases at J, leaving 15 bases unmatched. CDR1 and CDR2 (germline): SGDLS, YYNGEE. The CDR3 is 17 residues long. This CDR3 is CASSPSGGGRVGNEQFF. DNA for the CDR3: TGTGCCAGCAGCCCCTCGGGAGGCGGGAGGGTGGGGAATGAGCAGTTCTTC. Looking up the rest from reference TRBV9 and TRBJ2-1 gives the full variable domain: DSGVTQTPKHLITATGQRVTLRCSPRSGDLSVYWYQQSLDQGLQFLIQYYNGEERAKGNILERFSAQQFPDLHSELNLSSLELGDSALYFCASSPSGGGRVGNEQFFGPGTRLTVL.

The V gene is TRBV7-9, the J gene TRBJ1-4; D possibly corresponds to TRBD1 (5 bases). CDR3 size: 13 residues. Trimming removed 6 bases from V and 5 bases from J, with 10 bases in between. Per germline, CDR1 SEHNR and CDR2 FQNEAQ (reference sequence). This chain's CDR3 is CASSKGPNEKLFF. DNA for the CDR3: TGTGCCAGCAGTAAGGGGCCGAATGAAAAACTGTTTTTT. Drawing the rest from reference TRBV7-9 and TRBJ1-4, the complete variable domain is DTGVSQNPRHKITKRGQNVTFRCDPISEHNRLYWYRQTLGQGPEFLTYFQNEAQLEKSRLLSDRFSAERPKGSFSTLEIQRTEQGDSAMYLCASSKGPNEKLFFGSGTQLSVL.

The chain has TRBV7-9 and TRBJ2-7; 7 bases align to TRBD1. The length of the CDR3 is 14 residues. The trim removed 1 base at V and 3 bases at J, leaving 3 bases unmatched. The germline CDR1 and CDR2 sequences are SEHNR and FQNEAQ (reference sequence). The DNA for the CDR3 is TGTGCCAGCAGCTTAGATACAGGGGACTACGAGCAGTACTTC. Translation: CASSLDTGDYEQYF.

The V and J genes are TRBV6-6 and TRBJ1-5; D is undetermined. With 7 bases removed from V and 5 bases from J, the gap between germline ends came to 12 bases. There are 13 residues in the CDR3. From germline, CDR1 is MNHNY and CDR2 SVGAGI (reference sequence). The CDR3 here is CASTWAVDQPQHF. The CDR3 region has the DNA TGTGCCAGCACCTGGGCCGTTGATCAGCCCCAGCATTTT.

CDR3 protein: CASSLGPSSYNEQFF. The CDR3 nucleotides read TGTGCCAGCAGTTTAGGCCCAAGCTCCTACAATGAGCAGTTCTTC. This chain uses TRBV27 with TRBJ2-1; D gene unclear. CDR1 MNHEY and CDR2 SMNVEV come from the germline V gene (reference sequence). This CDR3 comprises 15 residues. The ends were cut back, 2 bases at V and 0 bases at J, with 8 bases in the middle.

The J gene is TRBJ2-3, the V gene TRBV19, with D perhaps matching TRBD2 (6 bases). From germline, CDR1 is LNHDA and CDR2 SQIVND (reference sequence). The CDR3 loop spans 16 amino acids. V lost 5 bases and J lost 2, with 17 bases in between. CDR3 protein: CASSSGSGPDTDTQYF. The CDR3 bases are TGTGCCAGTAGTTCCGGTAGCGGCCCCGACACAGATACGCAGTATTTT. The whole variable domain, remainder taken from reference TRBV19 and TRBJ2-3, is DGGITQSPKYLFRKEGQNVTLSCEQNLNHDAMYWYRQDPGQGLRLIYYSQIVNDFQKGDIAEGYSVSREKKESFPLTVTSAQKNPTAFYLCASSSGSGPDTDTQYFGPGTRLTVL.

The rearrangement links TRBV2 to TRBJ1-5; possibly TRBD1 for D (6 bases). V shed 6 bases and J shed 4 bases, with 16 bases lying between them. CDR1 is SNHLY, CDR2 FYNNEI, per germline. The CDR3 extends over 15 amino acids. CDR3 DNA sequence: TGTGCCAGCAGGGAAAACAGGGTTAAAAATCAGCCCCAGCATTTT. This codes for CASRENRVKNQPQHF. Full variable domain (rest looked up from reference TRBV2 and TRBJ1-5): EPEVTQTPSHQVTQMGQEVILRCVPISNHLYFYWYRQILGQKVEFLVSFYNNEISEKSEIFDDQFSVERPDGSNFTLKIRSTKLEDSAMYFCASRENRVKNQPQHFGDGTRLSIL.

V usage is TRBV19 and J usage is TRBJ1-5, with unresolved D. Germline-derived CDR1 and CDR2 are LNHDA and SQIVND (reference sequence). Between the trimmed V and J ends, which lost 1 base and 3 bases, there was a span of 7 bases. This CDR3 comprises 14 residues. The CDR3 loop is CASSIVGYNQPQHF. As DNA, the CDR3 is TGTGCCAGTAGTATAGTCGGTTACAATCAGCCCCAGCATTTT. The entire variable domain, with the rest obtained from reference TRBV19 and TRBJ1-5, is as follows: DGGITQSPKYLFRKEGQNVTLSCEQNLNHDAMYWYRQDPGQGLRLIYYSQIVNDFQKGDIAEGYSVSREKKESFPLTVTSAQKNPTAFYLCASSIVGYNQPQHFGDGTRLSIL.

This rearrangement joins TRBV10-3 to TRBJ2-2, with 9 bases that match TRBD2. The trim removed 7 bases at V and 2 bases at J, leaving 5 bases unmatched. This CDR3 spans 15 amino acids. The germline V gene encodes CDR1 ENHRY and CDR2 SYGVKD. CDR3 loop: CAIMKAGGNTGELFF. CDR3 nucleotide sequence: TGTGCCATCATGAAAGCGGGAGGAAACACCGGGGAGCTGTTTTTT.

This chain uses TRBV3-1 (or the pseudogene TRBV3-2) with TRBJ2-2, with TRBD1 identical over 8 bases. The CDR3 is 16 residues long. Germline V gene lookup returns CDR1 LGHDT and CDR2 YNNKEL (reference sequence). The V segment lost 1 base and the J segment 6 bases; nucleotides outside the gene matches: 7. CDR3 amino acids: CASSQVGQGFPGELFF. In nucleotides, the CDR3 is TGTGCCAGCAGCCAAGTAGGACAGGGATTCCCCGGGGAGCTGTTTTTT.

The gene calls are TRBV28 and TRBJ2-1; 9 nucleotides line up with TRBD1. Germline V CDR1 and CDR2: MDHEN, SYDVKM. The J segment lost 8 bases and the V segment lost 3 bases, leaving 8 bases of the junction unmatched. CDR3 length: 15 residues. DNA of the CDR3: TGTGCCAGCAGTTTCTCGGGACAGGGATTCGATGAGCAGTTCTTC. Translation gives CASSFSGQGFDEQFF.

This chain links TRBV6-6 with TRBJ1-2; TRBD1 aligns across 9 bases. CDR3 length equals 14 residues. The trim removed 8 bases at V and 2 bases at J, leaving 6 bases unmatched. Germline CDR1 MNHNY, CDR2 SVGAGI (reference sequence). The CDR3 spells CASQGQGRNYGYTF. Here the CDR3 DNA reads TGTGCCAGCCAGGGACAGGGACGGAACTATGGCTACACCTTC.

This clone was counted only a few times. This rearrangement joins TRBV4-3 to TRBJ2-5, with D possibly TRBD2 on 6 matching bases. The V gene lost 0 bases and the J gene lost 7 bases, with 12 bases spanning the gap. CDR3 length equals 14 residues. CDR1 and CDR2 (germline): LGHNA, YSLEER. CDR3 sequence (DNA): TGCGCCAGCAGCCAAGATGCGGGGTTGAGGACCCAGTACTTC. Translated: CASSQDAGLRTQYF.

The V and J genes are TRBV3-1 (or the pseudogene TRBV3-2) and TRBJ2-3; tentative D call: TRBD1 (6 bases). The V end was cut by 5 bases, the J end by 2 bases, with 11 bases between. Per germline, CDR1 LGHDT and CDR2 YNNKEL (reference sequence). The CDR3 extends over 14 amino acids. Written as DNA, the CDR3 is TGTGCCAGCAGCGCGACAGGTTACACAGATACGCAGTATTTT. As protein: CASSATGYTDTQYF.

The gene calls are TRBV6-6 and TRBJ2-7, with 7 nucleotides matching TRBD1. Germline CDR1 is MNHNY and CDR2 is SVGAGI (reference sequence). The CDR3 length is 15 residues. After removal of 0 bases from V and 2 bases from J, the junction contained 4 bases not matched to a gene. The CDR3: CASSYSTRGTYEQYF. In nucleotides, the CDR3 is TGTGCCAGCAGTTACTCGACCAGGGGGACCTACGAGCAGTACTTC.